This is a list of T cell receptor beta chains from one sample in a study of radiation and T cells in renal cell carcinoma. The table came from immunoSEQ multiplex PCR; TCRdb's copy has only in-frame clones and leaves some out. The table lists 100,000 to 150,000 clones, more than 75% of them singletons. This material consisted of blood, taken from a patient whose treatment included radiotherapy and nephrectomy. The receptors come from a woman between 65 and 79 years old with renal cell carcinoma. Each CDR3 is given with its conserved first and last residue. Each record gives: V gene, D gene, clone size, CDR3 length, J gene, CDR3 protein, CDR3 DNA. The D gene is left open where the match is weak. Clone sizes are given selectively: once, few, many, or a class where the clone is expanded.

v_gene: TRBV7-9; d_gene: .; abundance: .; len: 14; j_gene: TRBJ1-6; CDR3aa: CASSLKTVGSPLHF; CDR3nt: TGTGCCAGCAGCTTAAAGACGGTTGGTTCACCCCTCCACTTT
v_gene: TRBV19; d_gene: TRBD1; abundance: .; len: 17; j_gene: TRBJ1-1; CDR3aa: CASSPLVGQGVNTEAFF; CDR3nt: TGTGCCAGTAGTCCACTCGTCGGACAGGGGGTGAACACTGAAGCTTTCTTT
v_gene: TRBV6-1; d_gene: TRBD2; abundance: .; len: 19; j_gene: TRBJ2-6; CDR3aa: CASSEWRLAGGRGANVLTF; CDR3nt: TGTGCCAGCAGTGAATGGAGGCTAGCGGGGGGGCGCGGGGCCAACGTCCTGACTTTC
v_gene: TRBV30; d_gene: .; abundance: .; len: 15; j_gene: TRBJ2-7; CDR3aa: CAWSVTQGGIYEQYF; CDR3nt: TGTGCCTGGAGTGTGACTCAGGGAGGTATTTACGAGCAGTACTTC
v_gene: TRBV7-9; d_gene: .; abundance: .; len: 14; j_gene: TRBJ1-2; CDR3aa: CASSSGTAVYGYTF; CDR3nt: TGTGCCAGCAGTTCAGGGACGGCCGTCTATGGCTACACCTTC
v_gene: TRBV6-1; d_gene: .; abundance: .; len: 13; j_gene: TRBJ1-1; CDR3aa: CASSSPQGTRAFF; CDR3nt: TGTGCCAGCAGTTCCCCCCAAGGGACACGGGCTTTCTTT
v_gene: TRBV5-1; d_gene: TRBD2; abundance: once; len: 16; j_gene: TRBJ2-3; CDR3aa: CASSLSTGLAPDTQYF; CDR3nt: TGCGCCAGCAGCTTGTCCACGGGACTAGCCCCAGATACGCAGTATTTT
v_gene: TRBV9; d_gene: .; abundance: .; len: 16; j_gene: TRBJ1-3; CDR3aa: CASSVTGIFSGNTIYF; CDR3nt: TGTGCCAGCAGCGTGACCGGGATCTTCTCTGGAAACACCATATATTTT
v_gene: TRBV9; d_gene: .; abundance: .; len: 14; j_gene: TRBJ1-6; CDR3aa: CASSVDRGDSPLHF; CDR3nt: TGTGCCAGCAGCGTAGACCGAGGAGATTCACCCCTCCACTTT
v_gene: TRBV30; d_gene: .; abundance: few; len: 13; j_gene: TRBJ1-1; CDR3aa: CAWSTGTNTEAFF; CDR3nt: TGTGCCTGGAGTACGGGGACAAACACTGAAGCTTTCTTT
v_gene: TRBV10-3; d_gene: TRBD2; abundance: .; len: 14; j_gene: TRBJ2-3; CDR3aa: CAIRETSGADTQYF; CDR3nt: TGTGCCATCAGGGAGACTAGCGGGGCAGATACGCAGTATTTT